The 32 T cell receptor beta chains given below trace back to one sample, sequenced in a study of T cells in Graves' hyperthyroidism and ophthalmopathy. What was amplified from RNA transcripts were TCR beta CDR3 regions. The primer set for the first-round RT-PCR of the TCR CDR3 was HTBI. TCRdb recomputed calls from the multiplex PCR reads with MiXCR, one row per CDR3 protein. The table records more than 350,000 distinct CDR3 sequences, 15% of them present only once. Sequenced input: blood. The receptor source for this set is a woman aged 60-75 years with Graves' ophthalmopathy.

This clonotype showed up many times. The chain links TRBV18 to TRBJ2-7; D might be TRBD2 (5 bases). Germline values: CDR1 KGHSH, CDR2 LQKENI. Trimming left V 2 bases short and J 6 bases short, with 8 bases between. The CDR3 runs to 12 residues. CDR3 sequence reads: CASSPTGFEQYF. The DNA for the CDR3 is TGTGCCAGCTCACCAACGGGATTCGAGCAGTACTTC.

This clonotype showed up just a few times. This could be a read error, since a much larger clone is one nucleotide away. The rearrangement joins TRBV11-2 to TRBJ2-7; a weak D match, TRBD1 (6 bases). Germline assignment: CDR1 SGHAT and CDR2 FQNNGV. This CDR3 region has 14 residues. Trimming took 6 bases from V and 6 from J, leaving 18 bases between them. CDR3 sequence: CASSQLTGCPEQYF. CDR3 in DNA: TGTGCCAGCAGTCAACTTACAGGGTGCCCCGAGCAGTACTTC.

This sequence joins TRBV2 and TRBJ2-3, with 12 positions matching TRBD2. V trimming: 5 bases; J trimming: 4 bases; junction bases outside the gene matches: 7. The CDR3 covers 16 residues. Germline V CDR1 and CDR2: SNHLY, FYNNEI. CDR3: CASSPIRLAGADTQYF. DNA for the CDR3: TGTGCCAGCAGTCCCATTCGACTAGCGGGAGCAGATACGCAGTATTTT. The complete variable domain, with remaining parts taken from reference TRBV2 and TRBJ2-3, reads EPEVTQTPSHQVTQMGQEVILRCVPISNHLYFYWYRQILGQKVEFLVSFYNNEISEKSEIFDDQFSVERPDGSNFTLKIRSTKLEDSAMYFCASSPIRLAGADTQYFGPGTRLTVL.

The gene calls are TRBV18 and TRBJ2-2, with 14 bases identical to TRBD2. The CDR3 length is 16 residues. Germline V gives CDR1 KGHSH, CDR2 LQKENI. The ends lost 5 bases at V and 4 bases at J; junction bases unmatched: 3. Here the CDR3 DNA reads TGTGCCAGCTCAGGACTAGCGGGAGGTCGCACCGGGGAGCTGTTTTTT. Translation: CASSGLAGGRTGELFF.

This clonotype was seen a handful of times. The CDR3 loop reads CSETAINYNEQFF. In DNA form, the CDR3 reads TGCAGTGAAACGGCGATCAACTACAATGAGCAGTTCTTC. The chain carries TRBV20-1 and TRBJ2-1, with D unclear. Germline V gene lookup returns CDR1 DFQATT and CDR2 SNEGSKA (reference sequence). Trimming pared 7 bases from V and 3 bases from J, leaving 13 bases between. The CDR3 covers 13 residues.

The chain recombines TRBV9 with TRBJ1-4; the D is unclear. With 4 bases removed from V and 7 bases from J, the gap between germline ends came to 14 bases. This CDR3 has 14 residues. Looked up from germline, CDR1 is SGDLS and CDR2 is YYNGEE. DNA for the CDR3: TGTGCCAGCAGCAAAGGACGGGTGACTGAAAAACTGTTTTTT. This translates into CASSKGRVTEKLFF.

This clonotype was seen a handful of times. This chain joins TRBV6-9 and TRBJ2-3; D is possibly TRBD1 or TRBD2 (6 bases each). The CDR3 loop spans 14 amino acids. The V gene's germline CDR1 is MNHGY and CDR2 SVAAGI. With 3 bases removed from V and 6 bases from J, the gap between germline ends came to 13 bases. CDR3 nucleotide sequence: TGTGCCAGCAGTTACCGGGGGCTACCCGATACGCAGTATTTT. Amino acids: CASSYRGLPDTQYF.

Turning to this clonotype: This may be a read error: a much more frequent sequence differs by one nucleotide. The chain couples TRBV7-9 to TRBJ1-1; the match to TRBD1 covers 8 bases. CDR1 SEHNR and CDR2 FQNEAQ come from the germline V gene (reference sequence). V gave up 6 bases and J gave up 3 bases; unmatched junction bases: 9. The CDR3 is 15 residues long. The CDR3, as DNA: TGTGCCAGCAGATACACGGGACAGGCGGACACTGAAGCTTTCTTT. Translating gives CASRYTGQADTEAFF.

This clonotype was seen many times. The chain recombines TRBV5-1 with TRBJ2-4; D is perhaps TRBD1 or TRBD2 (7 bases each). Trimming removed 4 bases at V and 7 bases at J, with 15 bases between. Germline V lookup: CDR1 SGHRS, CDR2 YFSETQ. The CDR3 totals 14 residues. The CDR3 DNA follows: TGCGCCAGCAGCAGCGGGACAGACGTTAACATTCAGTACTTC. It specifies CASSSGTDVNIQYF.

This clonotype was observed at least ten times. The CDR3 DNA is TGTGCCAGCAGCTTCGTAGCGGGAGCCACAGATACGCAGTATTTT. Translating it yields CASSFVAGATDTQYF. The J gene is TRBJ2-3, the V gene TRBV7-9; 9 bases map to TRBD2. In germline, CDR1 is SEHNR, CDR2 FQNEAQ (reference sequence). The CDR3 has 15 amino acids. V was pared by 3 bases and J by 2 bases, with 3 bases of the junction left unmatched.

This clonotype was recorded many times. This chain uses TRBV7-8 with TRBJ2-3; D not certain. Germline lookup yields CDR1 SGHVS and CDR2 FQNEAQ. The V and J ends lost 2 bases and 3 bases respectively, with 18 bases between them. This CDR3 spans 17 amino acids. Here the CDR3 reads CASSLIAQALNTDTQYF. The CDR3 bases are TGTGCCAGCAGCTTAATCGCTCAGGCTTTGAATACAGATACGCAGTATTTT.

This clonotype was seen at least ten times. The genes are TRBV2 and TRBJ1-1, with TRBD1 matching over 7 bases. Trimming took 10 bases from V and 1 from J; bases not matched to a gene: 3. Germline CDR1 and CDR2: SNHLY and FYNNEI. The CDR3 is made up of 12 amino acids. The CDR3 DNA reads as TGTGCCACCGGGACAGCGAACACTGAAGCTTTCTTT. It specifies CATGTANTEAFF.

The rearrangement links TRBV24-1 to TRBJ1-5, with D possibly matching TRBD1 (5 bases). The CDR3 length is 14 residues. Germline V lookup: CDR1 KGHDR, CDR2 SFDVKD. Trimming removed 4 bases at V and 6 bases at J, with 12 bases between. The CDR3 spells CATSDGEGPQPQHF. DNA of the CDR3: TGTGCCACCAGTGACGGAGAGGGGCCTCAGCCCCAGCATTTT.

This clonotype was seen ten or more times. An end of the junction does not agree with germline; a read error may underlie this. The chain combines TRBV18 with TRBJ2-1, with 7 bases lining up with TRBD1. Germline V lookup: CDR1 KGHSH, CDR2 LQKENI. There are 13 residues in the CDR3. CDR3 sequence: CASSPGQNNEQFF. The CDR3 bases are TGCGCCAGCAGCCCGGGACAGAACAATGAGCAGTTCTTC.

Details on this clonotype: This may come from a read error, since a much larger clone is one base off. This chain uses TRBV24-1 with TRBJ2-1; D is undetermined. This CDR3 comprises 13 residues. The germline V and J ends were trimmed by 1 base and 9 bases, with 9 bases remaining between them. Germline V CDR1 and CDR2: KGHDR, SFDVKD. CDR3 bases: TGTGCCACCAGTGATTTATACCTGGTTGAGCAGTTCTTC. This encodes CATSDLYLVEQFF.

In this sample, this clonotype turned up many times. The chain couples TRBV6-1 to TRBJ2-7; 13 nucleotides align to TRBD2. The germline gives CDR1 MNHNS, CDR2 SASEGT. Trimming at V came to 5 bases and at J to 3 bases, leaving 19 bases not matched to a gene. This CDR3 spans 20 amino acids. The CDR3: CASSSPRRTSGRLDFYEQYF. DNA for the CDR3: TGTGCCAGCAGTTCCCCACGGAGGACTAGCGGGAGATTGGACTTCTACGAGCAGTACTTC.

This clonotype was observed many times. This rearrangement joins TRBV7-3 to TRBJ2-5; D unresolved. Germline loops: CDR1 SGHTA, CDR2 FQGTGA. The V end was cut by 0 bases, the J end by 5 bases, with 10 bases between. This CDR3 has 14 residues. The CDR3 nucleotides are TGTGCCAGCAGCTTAACGGAACTGCGGGAGACCCAGTACTTC. It encodes CASSLTELRETQYF.

This clonotype was observed many times. CDR3 loop: CASSYGLAGGEQYF. The CDR3 DNA reads TGTGCCAGCAGTTATGGACTAGCGGGAGGCGAGCAGTACTTC. The V call is TRBV6-6, the J call TRBJ2-7, with TRBD2 matching 14 bases. J gave up 6 bases and V 3 bases, and 1 base lay outside the gene matches. The CDR3 has 14 residues. In germline, CDR1 is MNHNY, CDR2 SVGAGI (reference sequence).

This clonotype was recorded a few times. V usage is TRBV2 and J usage is TRBJ2-1; D unresolved. CDR1 and CDR2 from the germline V gene are SNHLY and FYNNEI. The ends were cut back, 4 bases at V and 1 base at J, with 14 bases in the middle. CDR3 length: 16 residues. CDR3 sequence reads: CASSGRLFTSYNEQFF. The CDR3 DNA reads as TGTGCCAGCAGTGGCCGCCTATTCACTTCCTACAATGAGCAGTTCTTC.

This clonotype was picked up many times. The chain joins TRBV6-1 to TRBJ2-1, with 9 bases identical to TRBD2. The CDR3 loop spans 14 amino acids. Germline assignment: CDR1 MNHNS and CDR2 SASEGT. Trimming took 10 bases from V and 3 from J; bases not matched to a gene: 7. CDR3 region: CATLRREGYNEQFF. In DNA, the CDR3 is TGTGCCACTCTCCGGCGGGAGGGCTACAATGAGCAGTTCTTC.

As for this clonotype: A much larger clone lies one base from this, so it may be a read error. V is TRBV7-2 and J is TRBJ2-5; 7 nucleotides align to TRBD2. Germline V CDR1 and CDR2: SGHTA, FQGNSA. The CDR3 runs 16 residues. Trimming at V came to 5 bases and at J to 2 bases, leaving 11 bases not matched to a gene. The chain's CDR3 is CASSAWGGRAQETQYF. The CDR3, as DNA: TGTGCCAGCAGCGCCTGGGGGGGGAGGGCACAAGAGACCCAGTACTTC.

This clonotype was counted only a few times. The chain employs TRBV7-6 and TRBJ2-1, with D possibly being TRBD1 (6 bases). Trimming cost V 2 bases and J 2 bases, with 13 bases left between them. This CDR3 comprises 16 residues. CDR1 is SGHVS, CDR2 FNYEAQ, per germline. The CDR3 DNA is TGTGCCAGCAGCTTATATCGGGCAGGGGCCTACAATGAGCAGTTCTTC. Amino acids: CASSLYRAGAYNEQFF.

This clonotype was seen once. The rearrangement links TRBV20-1 to TRBJ2-5; the match to TRBD2 covers 9 bases. The J segment lost 2 bases and the V segment lost 3 bases, leaving 7 bases of the junction unmatched. CDR1 and CDR2 from the germline V gene are DFQATT and SNEGSKA (reference sequence). This CDR3 contains 15 residues. In DNA form, the CDR3 reads TGCAGTGCTAGCGTGGCTAGCGGGGTACAAGAGACCCAGTACTTC. Its protein product is CSASVASGVQETQYF.

This clonotype showed up many times. The V call is TRBV9, the J call TRBJ2-5; D remains unclear. Per the germline V gene, CDR1 is SGDLS and CDR2 is YYNGEE. This CDR3 region has 16 residues. Trimming took 2 bases from V and 5 from J, leaving 19 bases between them. The CDR3 is CASSVGSGTVSETQYF. The CDR3, as DNA: TGTGCCAGCAGCGTCGGTTCGGGTACGGTTTCGGAGACCCAGTACTTC.

The V and J genes are TRBV6-1 and TRBJ2-7; the D call may be TRBD1 or TRBD2 (6 bases each). The ends were cut back, 2 bases at V and 1 base at J, with 9 bases in the middle. Germline V gene data show CDR1 as MNHNS and CDR2 as SASEGT. This CDR3 is built from 14 residues. CDR3 bases: TGTGCCAGCAGTGAAAGGAGGGGGTCCTACGAGCAGTACTTC. Translating it yields CASSERRGSYEQYF.

This clonotype was recorded many times. The chain joins TRBV5-5 to TRBJ1-5; D may be TRBD1 (5 bases). V lost 3 bases and J 4 bases, leaving 14 bases between the germline ends. This CDR3 is built from 15 residues. Germline loops: CDR1 SGHKS, CDR2 YYEKEE (reference sequence). CDR3 residues: CASSSSGTWNQPQHF. CDR3 DNA: TGTGCCAGCAGCTCCTCCGGGACCTGGAATCAGCCCCAGCATTTT.

This chain joins TRBV6-2 or TRBV6-3 and TRBJ2-3; maybe TRBD1 (6 bases). This CDR3 is 14 amino acids long. CDR1 is MNHEY, CDR2 SVGEGT, per germline. Deletions cut 6 bases from V and 6 bases from J, with 16 bases between. CDR3 coding DNA: TGTGCCAGCAGGGTAGACAGGTTTGGGGATACGCAGTATTTT. This sequence encodes CASRVDRFGDTQYF.

This clonotype was counted ten times or more. This chain links TRBV6-1 with TRBJ2-7, with a possible D match to TRBD2 (6 bases). V lost 6 bases and J 1 base, leaving 16 bases between the germline ends. Germline CDR1 and CDR2: MNHNS and SASEGT. The CDR3 is 15 residues long. The CDR3 sequence is CASSSLAINSYEQYF. CDR3 nucleotides: TGTGCCAGCAGCTCACTAGCCATTAATTCCTACGAGCAGTACTTC.

The chain couples TRBV7-9 to TRBJ2-7, with TRBD1 matching over 8 bases. This CDR3 is 16 amino acids long. Germline V gene sequence: CDR1 SEHNR, CDR2 FQNEAQ (reference sequence). J gave up 6 bases and V 5 bases, and 15 bases lay outside the gene matches. The CDR3 reads CASSPLLGQGKAEQYF. The DNA of the CDR3 is TGTGCCAGCAGCCCGCTACTTGGACAGGGAAAGGCCGAGCAGTACTTC.

This clonotype has at least ten counts. The rearrangement links TRBV29-1 to TRBJ1-1; D remains unclear. V was pared by 7 bases and J by 3 bases, with 9 bases between. The CDR3 is 11 amino acids. CDR1 and CDR2 from the germline V gene are SQVTM and ANQGSEA. CDR3 amino acids: CSATEDTEAFF. In DNA form, the CDR3 reads TGCAGCGCGACCGAGGACACTGAAGCTTTCTTT.

In this sample, this clonotype turned up many times. This rearrangement joins TRBV4-1 to TRBJ2-3, with D unclear. Trimming took 0 bases from V and 1 from J, leaving 8 bases between them. The CDR3 totals 15 residues. Germline-derived CDR1 and CDR2 are MGHRA and YSYEKL. Here the CDR3 DNA reads TGCGCCAGCAGCCAAGAGGCATTTCGCACAGATACGCAGTATTTT. Translated: CASSQEAFRTDTQYF.

This clonotype was detected many times. The rearrangement joins TRBV27 to TRBJ2-3; D not resolved. Germline lookup yields CDR1 MNHEY and CDR2 SMNVEV (reference sequence). The V end was cut by 2 bases, the J end by 3 bases, with 9 bases between. The CDR3 spans 14 residues. The CDR3 nucleotides are TGTGCCAGCAGTTTAGGCCTCAATACAGATACGCAGTATTTT. As protein: CASSLGLNTDTQYF.